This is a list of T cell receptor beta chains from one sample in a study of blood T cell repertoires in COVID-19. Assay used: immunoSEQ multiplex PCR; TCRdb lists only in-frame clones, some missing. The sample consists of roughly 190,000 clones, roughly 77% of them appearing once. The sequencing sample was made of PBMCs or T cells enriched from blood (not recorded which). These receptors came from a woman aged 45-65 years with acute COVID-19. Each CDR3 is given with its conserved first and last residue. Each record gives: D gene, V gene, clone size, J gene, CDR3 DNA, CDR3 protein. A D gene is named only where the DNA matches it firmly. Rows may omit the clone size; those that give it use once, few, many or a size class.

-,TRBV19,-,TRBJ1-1,TGTGCCAGTAGTATGTCTGGACCCCAAGGGGGAGCTTTCTTT,CASSMSGPQGGAFF
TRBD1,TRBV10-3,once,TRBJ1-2,TGTGCCATCAGTGAGTCGTTGGGCAGGGGGCCTAATGGCTACACCTTC,CAISESLGRGPNGYTF
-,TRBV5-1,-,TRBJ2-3,TGCGCCAGCAGCCAGAGCGTCAGTAAAACAGATACGCAGTATTTT,CASSQSVSKTDTQYF
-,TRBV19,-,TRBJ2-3,TGTGCCAGCAGTAAGGACCAGGGGATAAACACAGATACGCAGTATTTT,CASSKDQGINTDTQYF
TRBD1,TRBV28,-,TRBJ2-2,TGTGCCAGCAGAAGGACAGGGGCCACCGGGGAGCTGTTTTTT,CASRRTGATGELFF
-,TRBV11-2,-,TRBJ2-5,TGTGCCAGCAGCTTGACAGGGAGGAGGGAGACCCAGTACTTC,CASSLTGRRETQYF
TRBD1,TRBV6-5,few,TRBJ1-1,TGTGCCAGCAGTTATCAGGACAGGGGTGAAGCTTTCTTT,CASSYQDRGEAFF
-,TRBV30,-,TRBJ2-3,TGTGCCTGGAGTGTTCCCGGGGAAAGCACAGATACGCAGTATTTT,CAWSVPGESTDTQYF
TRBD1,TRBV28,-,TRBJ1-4,TGTGCCAGCAGTTCCCTTGGACAGGGTCGTGAAAAACTGTTTTTT,CASSSLGQGREKLFF
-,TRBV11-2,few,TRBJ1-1,TGTGCCAGCAGCTTTGGGAGGAACACTGAAGCTTTCTTT,CASSFGRNTEAFF
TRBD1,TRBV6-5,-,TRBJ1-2,TGTGCCAGCTGGGGGGCAGGGGGTAACTATGGCTACACCTTC,CASWGAGGNYGYTF
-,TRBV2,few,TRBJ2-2,TGTGCCAGCAGTCGCGGGGAGCTGTTTTTT,CASSRGELFF
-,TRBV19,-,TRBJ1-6,TGTGCCAGTAGTCCGGACAGAGATAATTCACCCCTCCACTTT,CASSPDRDNSPLHF
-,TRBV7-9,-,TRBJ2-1,TGTGCCAGCAGGGATACCCGGGGGTCCTACAATGAGCAGTTCTTC,CASRDTRGSYNEQFF
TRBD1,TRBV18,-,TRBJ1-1,TGTGCCAGCTCACCCCCCGGGACAGGGGACACTGAAGCTTTCTTT,CASSPPGTGDTEAFF
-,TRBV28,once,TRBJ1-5,TGTGCCAGCAATTCAGTTCGCAATTATCAGCCCCAGCATTTT,CASNSVRNYQPQHF
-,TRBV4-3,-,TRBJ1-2,TGCGCCAGCAGTTTACGCAAGGGGGAGGGCGGCTACACCTTC,CASSLRKGEGGYTF
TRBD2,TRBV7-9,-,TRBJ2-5,TGTGCCAGCAGCTCTCTGGGGAGGGTCGAGACCCAGTACTTC,CASSSLGRVETQYF
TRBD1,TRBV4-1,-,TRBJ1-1,TGCGCCAGCAGCCAGGAAATCGGGACAGTTGAAGCTTTCTTT,CASSQEIGTVEAFF
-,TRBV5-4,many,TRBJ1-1,TGTGCCAGCTCCTCGTTACAGACGAACACTGAAGCTTTCTTT,CASSSLQTNTEAFF
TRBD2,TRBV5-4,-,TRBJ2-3,TGTGCCAGCAGCTTACGGACTAGCGGCACAGATACGCAGTATTTT,CASSLRTSGTDTQYF
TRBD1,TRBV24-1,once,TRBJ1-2,TGTGCCACCAGCGGGACAGGTGGACGCTATGGCTACACCTTC,CATSGTGGRYGYTF
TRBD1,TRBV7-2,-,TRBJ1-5,TGTGCCAGCAGCAGGGACAGGGGAGAGCCCCAGCATTTT,CASSRDRGEPQHF
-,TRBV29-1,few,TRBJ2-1,TGCAGCATTGACGGCAGGGTGGCCGGGAATGAGCAGTTCTTC,CSIDGRVAGNEQFF
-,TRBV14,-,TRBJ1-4,TGTGCCAGCAGCCGAACTCCTAATGAAAAACTGTTTTTT,CASSRTPNEKLFF
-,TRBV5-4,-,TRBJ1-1,TGTGCCAGCAGCCTGGACATTAACACTGAAGCTTTCTTT,CASSLDINTEAFF
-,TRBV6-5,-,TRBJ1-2,TGTGCCAGCAAAACGGGGGGAGGGCGAGGCTATGGCTACACCTTC,CASKTGGGRGYGYTF
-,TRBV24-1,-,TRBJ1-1,TGTGCCACCAGTGACACAGGGACTGAAGCTTTCTTT,CATSDTGTEAFF
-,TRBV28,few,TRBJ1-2,TGTGCCAGCCTCTCCAGGGCGACAGGCTATGGCTACACCTTC,CASLSRATGYGYTF
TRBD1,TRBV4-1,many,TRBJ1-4,TGCGCCAGCAGCCCCGGACAGGGAGCGACTAATGAAAAACTGTTTTTT,CASSPGQGATNEKLFF
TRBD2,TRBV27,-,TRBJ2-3,TGTGCCAGCAGTTTAAGGCTAGCGGGGGGCGGCACAGATACGCAGTATTTT,CASSLRLAGGGTDTQYF
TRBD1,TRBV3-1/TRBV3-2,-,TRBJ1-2,TGTGCCAGCAGCCCCCGGGACAGCGGCAACTATGGCTACACCTTC,CASSPRDSGNYGYTF
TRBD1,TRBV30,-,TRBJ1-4,TGTGCCTGGAGTTTCCGGGGACAGGCTAGGACTAATGAAAAACTGTTTTTT,CAWSFRGQARTNEKLFF
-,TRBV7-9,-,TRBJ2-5,TGTGCCAGCAGCCCCGTCGGGGGCCAAGAGACCCAGTACTTC,CASSPVGGQETQYF
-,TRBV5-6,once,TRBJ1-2,TGTGCCAGCAGCTTGGCCGCAGGGGCTAACTATGGCTACACCTTC,CASSLAAGANYGYTF
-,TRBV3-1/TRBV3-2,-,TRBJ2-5,TGTGCCAGCAGCCAAGGGCAGGGTGGAGAGACCCAGTACTTC,CASSQGQGGETQYF
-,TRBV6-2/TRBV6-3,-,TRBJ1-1,TGTGCCAGCAGTTCCCCCGGTGGCACAGCCAAGTTCGCCCTTAACACTGAAGCTTTCTTT,CASSSPGGTAKFALNTEAFF
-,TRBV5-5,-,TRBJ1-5,TGTGCCAGCAGCCCGTCACAGGGAGACCAGCCCCAGCATTTT,CASSPSQGDQPQHF